These 4 T cell receptor beta chains came from one sample sequenced in a study of cytomegalovirus exposure and HLA in healthy donors (dated by TCRdb to about 2017). The library was prepared using the immunoSEQ multiplex PCR assay. For the multiplex PCR, a mixture combining 60 forward primers for TCR Vbeta segments and 13 reverse primers for TCR Jbeta segments was used. Not all clones reach the TCRdb copy of this immuneACCESS table, which keeps in-frame sequences only. Checked studies attribute under half of the gap to unresolved V genes and leave the rest unexplained. Counted in this sample were around 150,000 clones; 9.4% of them appeared once. Less than 2% of the sample is in the top ten clones. Input material: PBMCs. Source of these receptors: a male donor in good health and CMV-seronegative.

The V and J genes are TRBV5-8 and TRBJ2-3, with 7 bases identical to TRBD2. Trimming took 2 bases from V and 4 from J; bases not matched to a gene: 4. This CDR3 spans 14 amino acids. From germline, CDR1 is SGHTS and CDR2 YDEGEE. This CDR3 reads CASSLAGRADTQYF. CDR3 nucleotide sequence: TGTGCCAGCAGCTTAGCGGGGAGGGCAGATACGCAGTATTTT.

DNA for the CDR3: TGTGCCAGCAGCCCCGGGACAGTCCAGAACACTGAAGCTTTCTTT. Translating gives CASSPGTVQNTEAFF. J is TRBJ1-1 and V is TRBV7-9; TRBD1 matches at 7 bases. V lost 5 bases and J lost 1; bases outside the gene matches: 7. This CDR3 is built from 15 residues. Germline V gives CDR1 SEHNR, CDR2 FQNEAQ (reference sequence).

The genes are TRBV6-5 and TRBJ2-3; 9 nucleotides align to TRBD2. With V trimmed by 6 bases and J by 2 bases, 6 bases remained unmatched. From germline, CDR1 is MNHEY and CDR2 SVGAGI. The CDR3 runs 15 residues. CDR3 in DNA: TGTGCCAGCAGGGTTAGCGGGGGAAACACAGATACGCAGTATTTT. Protein: CASRVSGGNTDTQYF.

This clone was seen a handful of times. The gene calls are TRBV10-3 and TRBJ1-5, with D possibly matching TRBD1 (5 bases). This CDR3 is 14 amino acids long. V was clipped by 7 bases and J by 0 bases, with 10 bases between them. Germline values: CDR1 ENHRY, CDR2 SYGVKD. The CDR3 loop is CAINPTDSNQPQHF. The DNA for the CDR3 is TGTGCCATCAATCCGACAGATAGCAATCAGCCCCAGCATTTT.